The clone carrying this T cell receptor beta chain was seen ten or more times. Its target is not known. This CDR3 spans 13 amino acids. The ends were cut back, 3 bases at V and 5 bases at J, with 8 bases in the middle. Per the germline V gene, CDR1 is MNHNS and CDR2 is SASEGT. This specimen belongs to a study of T cell repertoires in cytomegalovirus infection. Study as a whole: Well-studied HLA-B-restricted CMV epitopes were used in the study alongside recently identified HLA-C-restricted ones. Public TCR beta signatures indicated both CMV infection and matching HLA type.

Each CDR3 protein is one row after TCRdb ran MiXCR on the reads. Among roughly 280,000 distinct CDR3 sequences listed, 20% to 25% were seen once. Here the sequenced sample was cultured PBMCs, taken from culture after CMV antigen stimulation. The receptor was derived from a human donor in good health (CMV status not recorded). Some clones in this sample may be carry-over from other donors' samples. The chain couples TRBV6-1 to TRBJ2-1; D may be TRBD2 (6 bases). The CDR3 sequence is CASSDWGDNEQFF. In DNA form, the CDR3 reads TGTGCCAGCAGTGACTGGGGGGACAATGAGCAGTTCTTC.